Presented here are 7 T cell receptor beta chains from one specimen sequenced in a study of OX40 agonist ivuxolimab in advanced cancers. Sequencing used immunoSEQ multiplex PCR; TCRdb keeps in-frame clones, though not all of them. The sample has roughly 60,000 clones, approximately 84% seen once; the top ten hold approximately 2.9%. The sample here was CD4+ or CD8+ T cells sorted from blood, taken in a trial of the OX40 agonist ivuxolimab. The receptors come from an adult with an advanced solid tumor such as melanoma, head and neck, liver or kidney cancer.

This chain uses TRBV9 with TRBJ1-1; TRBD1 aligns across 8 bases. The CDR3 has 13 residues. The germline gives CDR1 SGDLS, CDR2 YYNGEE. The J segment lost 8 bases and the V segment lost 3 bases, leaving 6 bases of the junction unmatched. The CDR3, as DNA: TGTGCCAGCAGCGGAGGGGACAGGAGGGAAGCTTTCTTT. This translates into CASSGGDRREAFF.

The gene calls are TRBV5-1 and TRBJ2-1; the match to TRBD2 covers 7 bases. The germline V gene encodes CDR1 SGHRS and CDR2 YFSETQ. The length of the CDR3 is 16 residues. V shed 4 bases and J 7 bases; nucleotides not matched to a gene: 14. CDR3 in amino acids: CASSAGPLADSNEQFF. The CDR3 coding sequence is TGCGCCAGCAGCGCTGGCCCCCTAGCGGATAGTAATGAGCAGTTCTTC.

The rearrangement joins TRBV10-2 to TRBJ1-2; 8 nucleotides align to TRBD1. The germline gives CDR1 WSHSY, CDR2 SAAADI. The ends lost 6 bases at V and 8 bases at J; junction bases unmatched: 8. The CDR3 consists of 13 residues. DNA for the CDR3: TGCGCCAGCAGCGCCGGGACAGGTGGAGGCTACACCTTC. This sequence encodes CASSAGTGGGYTF.

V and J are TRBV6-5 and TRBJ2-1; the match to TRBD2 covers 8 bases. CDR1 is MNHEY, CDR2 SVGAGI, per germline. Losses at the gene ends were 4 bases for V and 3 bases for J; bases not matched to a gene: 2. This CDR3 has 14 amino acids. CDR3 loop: CASSSGGGYNEQFF. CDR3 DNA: TGTGCCAGCAGTTCCGGGGGGGGCTACAATGAGCAGTTCTTC.

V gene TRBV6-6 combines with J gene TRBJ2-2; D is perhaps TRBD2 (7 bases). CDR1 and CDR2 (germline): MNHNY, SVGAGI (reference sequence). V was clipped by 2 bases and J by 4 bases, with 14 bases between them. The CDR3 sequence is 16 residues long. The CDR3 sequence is CASSYGGGSGTGELFF. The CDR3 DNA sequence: TGTGCCAGCAGTTACGGGGGCGGGAGTGGCACCGGGGAGCTGTTTTTT.

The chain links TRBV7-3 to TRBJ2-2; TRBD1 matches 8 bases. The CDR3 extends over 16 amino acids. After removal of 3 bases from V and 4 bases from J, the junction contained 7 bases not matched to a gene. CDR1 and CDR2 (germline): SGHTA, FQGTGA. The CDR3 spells CASSFGQGRSTGELFF. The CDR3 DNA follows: TGTGCCAGCAGCTTCGGACAGGGCCGTAGCACCGGGGAGCTGTTTTTT.

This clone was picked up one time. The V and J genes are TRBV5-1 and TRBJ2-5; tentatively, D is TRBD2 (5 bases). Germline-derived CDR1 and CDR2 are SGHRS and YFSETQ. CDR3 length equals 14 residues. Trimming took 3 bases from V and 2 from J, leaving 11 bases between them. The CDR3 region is CASSSRAGQETQYF. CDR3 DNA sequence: TGCGCCAGCAGCTCCCGGGCGGGTCAAGAGACCCAGTACTTC.